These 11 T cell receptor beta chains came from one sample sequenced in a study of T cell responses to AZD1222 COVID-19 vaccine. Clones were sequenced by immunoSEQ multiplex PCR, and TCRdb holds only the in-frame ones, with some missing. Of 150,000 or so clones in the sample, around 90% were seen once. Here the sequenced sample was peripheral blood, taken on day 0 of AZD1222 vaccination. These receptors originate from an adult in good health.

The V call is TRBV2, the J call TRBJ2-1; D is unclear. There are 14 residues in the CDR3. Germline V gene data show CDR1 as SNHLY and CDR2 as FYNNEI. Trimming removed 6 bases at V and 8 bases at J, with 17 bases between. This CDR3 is CASRKEPSQDEQFF. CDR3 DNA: TGTGCCAGCAGGAAAGAGCCCAGTCAAGATGAGCAGTTCTTC.

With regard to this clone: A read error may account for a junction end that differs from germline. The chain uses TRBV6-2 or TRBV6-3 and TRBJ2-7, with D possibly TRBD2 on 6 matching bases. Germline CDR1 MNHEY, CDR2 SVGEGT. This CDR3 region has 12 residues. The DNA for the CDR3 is TGTGCCAGCAGTGACCCCCAGCGGGCAGGGAACTTC. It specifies CASSDPQRAGNF.

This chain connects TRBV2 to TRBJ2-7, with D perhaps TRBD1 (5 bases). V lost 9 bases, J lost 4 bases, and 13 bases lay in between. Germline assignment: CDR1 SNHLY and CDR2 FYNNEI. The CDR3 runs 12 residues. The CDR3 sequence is CASEPGKYEQYF. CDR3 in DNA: TGTGCCAGTGAGCCAGGGAAATACGAGCAGTACTTC. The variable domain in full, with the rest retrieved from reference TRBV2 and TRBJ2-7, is EPEVTQTPSHQVTQMGQEVILRCVPISNHLYFYWYRQILGQKVEFLVSFYNNEISEKSEIFDDQFSVERPDGSNFTLKIRSTKLEDSAMYFCASEPGKYEQYFGPGTRLTVT.

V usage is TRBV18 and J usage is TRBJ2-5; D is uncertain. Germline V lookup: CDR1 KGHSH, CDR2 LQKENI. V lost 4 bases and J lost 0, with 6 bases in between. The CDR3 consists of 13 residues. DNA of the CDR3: TGTGCCAGCTCACTGGCCAACCAAGAGACCCAGTACTTC. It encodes CASSLANQETQYF.

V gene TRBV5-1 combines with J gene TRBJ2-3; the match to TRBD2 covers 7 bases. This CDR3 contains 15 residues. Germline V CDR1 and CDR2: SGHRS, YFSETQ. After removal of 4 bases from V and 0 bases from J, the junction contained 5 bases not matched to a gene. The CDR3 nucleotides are TGCGCCAGCAGCAACGGGGGGACTAGCACAGATACGCAGTATTTT. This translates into CASSNGGTSTDTQYF.

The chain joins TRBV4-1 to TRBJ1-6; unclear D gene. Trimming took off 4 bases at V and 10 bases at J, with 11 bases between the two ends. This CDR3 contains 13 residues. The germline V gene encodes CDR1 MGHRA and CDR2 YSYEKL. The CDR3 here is CASSLGPRSPLHF. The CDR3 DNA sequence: TGCGCCAGCAGCCTTGGACCGAGATCACCCCTCCACTTT.

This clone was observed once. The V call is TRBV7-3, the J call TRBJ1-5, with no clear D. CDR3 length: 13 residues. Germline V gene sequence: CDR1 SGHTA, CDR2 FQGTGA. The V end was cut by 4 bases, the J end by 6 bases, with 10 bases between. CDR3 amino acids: CASSSADGQPQHF. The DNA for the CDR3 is TGTGCCAGCAGCTCGGCGGACGGTCAGCCCCAGCATTTT.

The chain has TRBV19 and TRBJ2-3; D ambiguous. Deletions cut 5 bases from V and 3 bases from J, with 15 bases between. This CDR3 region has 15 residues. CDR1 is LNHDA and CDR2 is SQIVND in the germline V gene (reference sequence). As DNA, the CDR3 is TGTGCCAGTAGTTTGGTAACCGGTCCAACAGATACGCAGTATTTT. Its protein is CASSLVTGPTDTQYF.

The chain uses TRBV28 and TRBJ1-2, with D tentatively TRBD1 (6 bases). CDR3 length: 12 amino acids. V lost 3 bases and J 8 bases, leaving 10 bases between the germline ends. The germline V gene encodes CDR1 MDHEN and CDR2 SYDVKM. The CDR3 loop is CASSLLGGGYTF. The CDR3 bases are TGTGCCAGCAGTTTGTTGGGGGGCGGCTACACCTTC.

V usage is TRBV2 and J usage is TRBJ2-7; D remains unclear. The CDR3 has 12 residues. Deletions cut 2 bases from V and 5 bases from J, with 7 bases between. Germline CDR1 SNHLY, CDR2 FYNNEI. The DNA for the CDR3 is TGTGCCAGCAGTGAAAGTGTCCACGAGCAGTACTTC. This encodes CASSESVHEQYF.

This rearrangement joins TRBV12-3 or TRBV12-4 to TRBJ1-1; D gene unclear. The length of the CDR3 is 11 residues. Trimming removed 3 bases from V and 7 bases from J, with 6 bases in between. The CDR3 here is CASSLAYEAFF. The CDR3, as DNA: TGTGCCAGCAGTTTGGCGTATGAAGCTTTCTTT.